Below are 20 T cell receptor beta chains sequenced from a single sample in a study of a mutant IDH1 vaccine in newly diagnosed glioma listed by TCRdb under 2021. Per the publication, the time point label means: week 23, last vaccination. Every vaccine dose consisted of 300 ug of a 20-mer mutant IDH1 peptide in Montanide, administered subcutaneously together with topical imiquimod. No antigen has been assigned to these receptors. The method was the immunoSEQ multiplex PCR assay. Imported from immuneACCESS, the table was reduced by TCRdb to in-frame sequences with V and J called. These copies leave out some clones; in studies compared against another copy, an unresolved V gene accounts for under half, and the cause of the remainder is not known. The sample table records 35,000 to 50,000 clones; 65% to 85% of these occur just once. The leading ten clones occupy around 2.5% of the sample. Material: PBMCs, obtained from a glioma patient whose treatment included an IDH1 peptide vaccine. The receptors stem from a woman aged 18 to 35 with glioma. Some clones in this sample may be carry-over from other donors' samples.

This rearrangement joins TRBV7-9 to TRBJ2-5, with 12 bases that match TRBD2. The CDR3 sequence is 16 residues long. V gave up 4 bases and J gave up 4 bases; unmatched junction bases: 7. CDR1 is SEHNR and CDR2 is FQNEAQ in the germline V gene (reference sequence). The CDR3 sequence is CASSSLAGGVGETQYF. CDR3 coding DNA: TGTGCCAGCAGCTCACTAGCGGGAGGAGTCGGAGAGACCCAGTACTTC.

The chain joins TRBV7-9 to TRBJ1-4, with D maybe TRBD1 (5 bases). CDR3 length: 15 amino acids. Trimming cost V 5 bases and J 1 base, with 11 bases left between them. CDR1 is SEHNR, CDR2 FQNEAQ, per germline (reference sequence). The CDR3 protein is CASSRQGGTNEKLFF. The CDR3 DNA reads TGTGCCAGCAGCCGGCAGGGTGGAACTAATGAAAAACTGTTTTTT.

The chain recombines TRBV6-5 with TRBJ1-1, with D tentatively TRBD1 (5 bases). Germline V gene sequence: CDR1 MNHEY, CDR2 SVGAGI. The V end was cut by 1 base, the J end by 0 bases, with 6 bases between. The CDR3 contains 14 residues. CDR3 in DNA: TGTGCCAGCAGTTACTGGGGCATGAACACTGAAGCTTTCTTT. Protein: CASSYWGMNTEAFF.

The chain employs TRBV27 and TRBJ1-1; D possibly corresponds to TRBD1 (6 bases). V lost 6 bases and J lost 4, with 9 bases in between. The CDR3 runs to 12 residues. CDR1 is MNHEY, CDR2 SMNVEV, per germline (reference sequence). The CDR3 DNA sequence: TGTGCCAGCAGGGGGGCTGGCACTGAAGCTTTCTTT. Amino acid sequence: CASRGAGTEAFF.

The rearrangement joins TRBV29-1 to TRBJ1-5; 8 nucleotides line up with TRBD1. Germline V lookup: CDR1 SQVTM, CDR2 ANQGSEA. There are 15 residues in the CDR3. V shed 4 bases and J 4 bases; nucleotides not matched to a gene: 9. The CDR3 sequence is CSVAVQGGNNQPQHF. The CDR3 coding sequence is TGCAGCGTTGCCGTACAGGGGGGTAATAATCAGCCCCAGCATTTT.

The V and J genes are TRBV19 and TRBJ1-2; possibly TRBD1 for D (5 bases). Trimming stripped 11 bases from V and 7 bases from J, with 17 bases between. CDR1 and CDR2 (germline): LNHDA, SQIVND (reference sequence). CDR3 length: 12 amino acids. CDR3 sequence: CAVMGVSSGYTF. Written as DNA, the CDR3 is TGTGCCGTAATGGGGGTTTCCTCTGGCTACACCTTC.

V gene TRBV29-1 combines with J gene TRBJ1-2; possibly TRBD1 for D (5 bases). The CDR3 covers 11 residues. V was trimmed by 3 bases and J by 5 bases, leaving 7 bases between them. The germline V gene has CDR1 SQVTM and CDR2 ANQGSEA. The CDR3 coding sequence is TGCAGCGTTGAGGGGCTATATGGCTACACCTTC. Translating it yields CSVEGLYGYTF. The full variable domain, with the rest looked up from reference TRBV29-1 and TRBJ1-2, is SAVISQKPSRDICQRGTSLTIQCQVDSQVTMMFWYRQQPGQSLTLIATANQGSEATYESGFVIDKFPISRPNLTFSTLTVSNMSPEDSSIYLCSVEGLYGYTFGSGTRLTVV.

As DNA, the CDR3 is TGTGCCAGCATTAGGCAAAAGGGCGGGAGCGGCTATTGGGAGCAGTACTTC. It is translated as CASIRQKGGSGYWEQYF. The chain employs TRBV2 and TRBJ2-7, with 7 bases that match TRBD2. V gave up 7 bases and J gave up 7 bases; unmatched junction bases: 22. The CDR3 is 17 residues long. The germline V gene encodes CDR1 SNHLY and CDR2 FYNNEI.

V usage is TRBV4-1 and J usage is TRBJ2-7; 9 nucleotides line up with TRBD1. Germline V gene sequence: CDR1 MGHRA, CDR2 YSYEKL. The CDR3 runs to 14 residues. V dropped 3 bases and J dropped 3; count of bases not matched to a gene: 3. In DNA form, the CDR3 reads TGCGCCAGCAGCCACGGACAGGGGCGCTACGAGCAGTACTTC. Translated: CASSHGQGRYEQYF.

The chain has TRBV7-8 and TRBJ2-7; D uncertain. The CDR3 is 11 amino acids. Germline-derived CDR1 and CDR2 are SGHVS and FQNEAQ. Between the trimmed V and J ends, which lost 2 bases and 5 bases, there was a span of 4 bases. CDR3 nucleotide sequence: TGTGCCAGCAGCTTAAGCGACGAGCAGTACTTC. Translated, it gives CASSLSDEQYF.

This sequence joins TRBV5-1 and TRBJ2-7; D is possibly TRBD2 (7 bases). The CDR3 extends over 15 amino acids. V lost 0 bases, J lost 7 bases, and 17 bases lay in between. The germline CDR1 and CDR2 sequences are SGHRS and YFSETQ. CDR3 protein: CASSLEGFGGQEQYF. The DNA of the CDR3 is TGCGCCAGCAGCTTGGAAGGATTCGGGGGGCAGGAGCAGTACTTC.

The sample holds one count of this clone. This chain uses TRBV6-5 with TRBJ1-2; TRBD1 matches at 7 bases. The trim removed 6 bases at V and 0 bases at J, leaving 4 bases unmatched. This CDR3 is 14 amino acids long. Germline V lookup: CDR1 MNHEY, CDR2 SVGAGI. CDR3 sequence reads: CASSGTAANYGYTF. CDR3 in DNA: TGTGCCAGCAGCGGGACAGCAGCTAACTATGGCTACACCTTC.

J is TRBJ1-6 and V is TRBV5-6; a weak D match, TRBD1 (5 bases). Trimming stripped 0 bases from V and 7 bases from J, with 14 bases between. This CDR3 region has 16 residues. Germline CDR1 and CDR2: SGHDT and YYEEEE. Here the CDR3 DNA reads TGTGCCAGCAGCTTGGCCGGCCAGGGCAGAAATTCACCCCTCCACTTT. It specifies CASSLAGQGRNSPLHF.

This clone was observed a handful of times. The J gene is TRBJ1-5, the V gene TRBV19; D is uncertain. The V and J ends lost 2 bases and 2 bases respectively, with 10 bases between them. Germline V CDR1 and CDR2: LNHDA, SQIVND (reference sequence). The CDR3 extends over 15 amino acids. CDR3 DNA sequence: TGTGCCAGTAGTATAAGAGAGAGCGGCAATCAGCCCCAGCATTTT. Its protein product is CASSIRESGNQPQHF.

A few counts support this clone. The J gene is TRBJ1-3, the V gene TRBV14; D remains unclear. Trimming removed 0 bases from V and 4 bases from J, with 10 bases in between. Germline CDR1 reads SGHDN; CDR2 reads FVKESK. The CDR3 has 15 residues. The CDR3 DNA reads TGTGCCAGCAGCCAAGATCTCCCGGGGGGAAACACCATATATTTT. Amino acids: CASSQDLPGGNTIYF.

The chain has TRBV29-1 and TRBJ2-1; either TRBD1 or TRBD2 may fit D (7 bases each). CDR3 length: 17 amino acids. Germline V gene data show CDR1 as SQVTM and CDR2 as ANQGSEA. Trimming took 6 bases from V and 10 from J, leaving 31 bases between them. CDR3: CSVALRAQGGTRPEQFF. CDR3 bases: TGCAGCGTGGCACTACGCGCCCAGGGGGGGACCCGCCCCGAGCAGTTCTTC.

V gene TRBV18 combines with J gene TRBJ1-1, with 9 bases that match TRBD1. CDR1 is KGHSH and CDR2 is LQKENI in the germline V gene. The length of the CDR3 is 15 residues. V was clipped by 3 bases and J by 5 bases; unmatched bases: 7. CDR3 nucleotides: TGTGCCAGCTCACCGGGGACAGGGAGAGAAACTGAAGCTTTCTTT. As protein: CASSPGTGRETEAFF.

The CDR3 bases are TGTGCCAGTAGTATATCCCCAGGGGGGACCTACGAGCAGTACTTC. Its translation: CASSISPGGTYEQYF. The chain combines TRBV19 with TRBJ2-7; a possible D gene is TRBD1 (7 bases). Germline values: CDR1 LNHDA, CDR2 SQIVND (reference sequence). The CDR3 consists of 15 residues. Trimming stripped 2 bases from V and 2 bases from J, with 13 bases between.

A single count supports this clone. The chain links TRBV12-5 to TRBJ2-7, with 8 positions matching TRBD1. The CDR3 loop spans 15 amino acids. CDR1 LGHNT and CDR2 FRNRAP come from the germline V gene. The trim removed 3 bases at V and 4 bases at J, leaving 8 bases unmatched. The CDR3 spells CASGLGDRNSYEQYF. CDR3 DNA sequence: TGTGCTAGTGGTTTAGGGGACAGGAATTCTTACGAGCAGTACTTC.

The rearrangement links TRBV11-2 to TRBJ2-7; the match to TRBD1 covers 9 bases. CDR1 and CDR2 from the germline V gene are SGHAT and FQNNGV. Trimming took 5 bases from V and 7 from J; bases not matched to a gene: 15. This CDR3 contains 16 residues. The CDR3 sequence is CASSARQGVNNKEQYF. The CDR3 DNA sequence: TGTGCCAGCAGCGCACGACAGGGGGTCAACAATAAAGAGCAGTACTTC.